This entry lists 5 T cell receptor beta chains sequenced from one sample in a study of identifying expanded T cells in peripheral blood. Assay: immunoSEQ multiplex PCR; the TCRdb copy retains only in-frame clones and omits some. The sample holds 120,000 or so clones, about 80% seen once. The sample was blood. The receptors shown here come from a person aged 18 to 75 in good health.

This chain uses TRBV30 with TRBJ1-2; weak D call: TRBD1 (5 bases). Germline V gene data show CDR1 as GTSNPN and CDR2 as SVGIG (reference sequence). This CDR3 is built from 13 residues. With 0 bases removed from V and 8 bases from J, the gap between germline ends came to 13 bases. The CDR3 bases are TGTGCCTGGAGTGTACGAGACAGTGCGGGCTACACCTTC. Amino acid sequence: CAWSVRDSAGYTF.

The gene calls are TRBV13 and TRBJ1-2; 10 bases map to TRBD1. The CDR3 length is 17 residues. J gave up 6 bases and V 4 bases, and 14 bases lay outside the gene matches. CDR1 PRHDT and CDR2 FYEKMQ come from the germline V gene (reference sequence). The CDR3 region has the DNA TGTGCCAGCAGCTCAAAACCTACCCCCGGGACAGGGGATGGCTACACCTTC. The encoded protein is CASSSKPTPGTGDGYTF.

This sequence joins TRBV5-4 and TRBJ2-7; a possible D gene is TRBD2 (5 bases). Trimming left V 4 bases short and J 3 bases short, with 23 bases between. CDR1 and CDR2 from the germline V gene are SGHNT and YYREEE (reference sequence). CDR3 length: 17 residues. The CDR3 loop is CASSPPRGAGRDYEQYF. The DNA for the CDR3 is TGTGCCAGCAGCCCCCCCCGGGGTGCGGGTAGGGACTACGAGCAGTACTTC.

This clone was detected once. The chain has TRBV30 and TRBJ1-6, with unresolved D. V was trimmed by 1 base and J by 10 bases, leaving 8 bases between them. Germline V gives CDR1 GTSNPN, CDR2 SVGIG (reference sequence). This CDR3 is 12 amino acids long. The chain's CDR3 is CAWSGIGSPLHF. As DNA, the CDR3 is TGTGCCTGGAGTGGCATAGGATCACCCCTCCACTTT.

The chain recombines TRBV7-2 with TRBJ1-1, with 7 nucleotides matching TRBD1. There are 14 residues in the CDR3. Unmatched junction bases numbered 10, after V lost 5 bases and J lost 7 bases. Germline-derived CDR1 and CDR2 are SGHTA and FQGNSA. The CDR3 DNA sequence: TGTGCCAGCAGCGAGTCGGGGACAGTCGGTGAAGCTTTCTTT. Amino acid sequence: CASSESGTVGEAFF.